A single sample is the source of the 18 T cell receptor beta chains below, sequenced in a study of T cells in Graves' hyperthyroidism and ophthalmopathy. The TCR beta CDR3 regions underwent amplification using RNA transcripts as the source. A first-round RT-PCR of the TCR CDR3 used the HTBI primer set. A single record per CDR3 protein comes from TCRdb applying MiXCR to the multiplex PCR reads. This sample yields hundreds of thousands of distinct CDR3 sequences, of which about 14% are seen a single time; approximately 13% belongs to the top ten. The specimen was blood. The receptors here all came from a woman between 50 and 59 years old with Graves' ophthalmopathy.

This clonotype came up many times. The gene calls are TRBV6-5 and TRBJ2-5, with D possibly TRBD1 on 6 matching bases. V was trimmed by 2 bases and J by 5 bases, leaving 12 bases between them. This CDR3 contains 14 residues. Looked up from germline, CDR1 is MNHEY and CDR2 is SVGAGI. The DNA for the CDR3 is TGTGCCAGCAGTTACCAGGGGCGCGGGGAGACCCAGTACTTC. Amino acids: CASSYQGRGETQYF.

This chain's CDR3 is CASSEGLATIYNEQFF. The CDR3 DNA sequence: TGTGCCAGCAGTGAAGGACTAGCGACAATCTACAATGAGCAGTTCTTC. The V gene is TRBV28, the J gene TRBJ2-1; TRBD2 matches at 9 bases. Germline V lookup: CDR1 MDHEN, CDR2 SYDVKM. V shed 5 bases and J 3 bases; nucleotides not matched to a gene: 8. This CDR3 contains 16 residues.

In its sample, this clonotype was seen many times. This chain connects TRBV20-1 to TRBJ2-1; tentatively, D is TRBD1 (6 bases). V gave up 6 bases and J gave up 6 bases, with 21 bases separating them. The CDR3 loop spans 15 amino acids. The V gene's germline CDR1 is DFQATT and CDR2 SNEGSKA (reference sequence). The DNA of the CDR3 is TGCAGTGCCATTCCCCCCGGGACACGAACCAATGAGCAGTTCTTC. Its translation: CSAIPPGTRTNEQFF.

This chain connects TRBV20-1 to TRBJ2-7, with D perhaps given as TRBD1 or TRBD2 (6 bases each). V gave up 2 bases and J gave up 0 bases, with 26 bases separating them. Germline values: CDR1 DFQATT, CDR2 SNEGSKA (reference sequence). This CDR3 is 19 amino acids long. CDR3 in DNA: TGCAGTGCTAGAAGGCGTTGGCAGGGGACGCGGGACATCTCCTACGAGCAGTACTTC. Its translation: CSARRRWQGTRDISYEQYF.

The chain links TRBV6-5 to TRBJ2-7; 12 nucleotides line up with TRBD2. The germline V gene encodes CDR1 MNHEY and CDR2 SVGAGI. The V gene end was trimmed by 0 bases and the J gene end by 5 bases; junction bases not matched to a gene: 5. The CDR3 sequence is 16 residues long. In DNA form, the CDR3 reads TGTGCCAGCAGTTACTCGAGGGGACTAGCGGGCCACGAGCAGTACTTC. Protein: CASSYSRGLAGHEQYF.

This clonotype occurred many times. The V call is TRBV29-1, the J call TRBJ2-2, with D possibly matching TRBD1 (6 bases). The CDR3 spans 12 residues. Germline assignment: CDR1 SQVTM and CDR2 ANQGSEA. V was cut by 4 bases and J by 4 bases, with 7 bases left in between. CDR3 DNA: TGCAGCGTTGGGACAGTCACCGGGGAGCTGTTTTTT. This translates into CSVGTVTGELFF.

In this sample, this clonotype turned up many times. The chain carries TRBV20-1 and TRBJ2-1, with TRBD2 as a possible D gene (5 bases). Deletions cut 6 bases from V and 0 bases from J, with 9 bases between. This CDR3 comprises 13 residues. From germline, CDR1 is DFQATT and CDR2 SNEGSKA (reference sequence). The CDR3 DNA is TGCAGTGCAAAGCGGAGCTCCTACAATGAGCAGTTCTTC. Translated, it gives CSAKRSSYNEQFF.

This clonotype has a count of ten or more. The chain joins TRBV6-2 or TRBV6-3 to TRBJ2-7; the D is unclear. The CDR3 loop spans 11 amino acids. The V gene's germline CDR1 is MNHEY and CDR2 SVGEGT. Deletions cut 2 bases from V and 12 bases from J, with 11 bases between. Here the CDR3 reads CASSYGLAMYF. Here the CDR3 DNA reads TGTGCCAGCAGTTACGGCCTCGCCATGTACTTC.

In its sample, this clonotype was seen many times. The chain links TRBV11-2 to TRBJ2-1, with D hard to call. Trimming cost V 4 bases and J 9 bases, with 10 bases left between them. CDR1 is SGHAT and CDR2 is FQNNGV in the germline V gene. The CDR3 has 12 residues. CDR3 amino acids: CASSSLVSEQFF. In DNA form, the CDR3 reads TGTGCCAGCAGCTCCCTGGTAAGTGAGCAGTTCTTC. Looking up the rest from reference TRBV11-2 and TRBJ2-1 gives the full variable domain: EAGVAQSPRYKIIEKRQSVAFWCNPISGHATLYWYQQILGQGPKLLIQFQNNGVVDDSQLPKDRFSAERLKGVDSTLKIQPAKLEDSAVYLCASSSLVSEQFFGPGTRLTVL.

This clonotype was found many times. V is TRBV2 and J is TRBJ2-3; 10 nucleotides match TRBD1. The V gene end was trimmed by 2 bases and the J gene end by 2 bases; junction bases not matched to a gene: 10. The CDR3 is 18 amino acids. Per the germline V gene, CDR1 is SNHLY and CDR2 is FYNNEI. CDR3 in DNA: TGTGCCAGCAGTGAACCGGGACAGGGGATTTCGGACACAGATACGCAGTATTTT. This gives the protein CASSEPGQGISDTDTQYF. Full variable domain (outside the CDR3, taken from reference TRBV2 and TRBJ2-3): EPEVTQTPSHQVTQMGQEVILRCVPISNHLYFYWYRQILGQKVEFLVSFYNNEISEKSEIFDDQFSVERPDGSNFTLKIRSTKLEDSAMYFCASSEPGQGISDTDTQYFGPGTRLTVL.

This sequence joins TRBV4-2 and TRBJ1-5; tentatively, D is TRBD1 (6 bases). Germline assignment: CDR1 LGHNA and CDR2 YNFKEQ. Trimming took 0 bases from V and 7 from J, leaving 13 bases between them. CDR3 length: 15 amino acids. CDR3 DNA sequence: TGTGCCAGCAGCCAAGACTCCGCAGGGGACCAGCCCCAGCATTTT. This codes for CASSQDSAGDQPQHF.

This clonotype was recorded at least ten times. The V gene is TRBV7-2, the J gene TRBJ1-1; D is ambiguous. Germline assignment: CDR1 SGHTA and CDR2 FQGNSA. The CDR3 has 14 amino acids. The germline V and J ends were trimmed by 5 bases and 1 base, with 11 bases remaining between them. Here the CDR3 reads CASSPAVENTEAFF. In DNA, the CDR3 is TGTGCCAGCAGCCCAGCTGTGGAGAACACTGAAGCTTTCTTT.

At least ten counts were recorded for this clonotype. The rearrangement joins TRBV28 to TRBJ1-2, with D hard to call. Trimming took 3 bases from V and 4 from J, leaving 9 bases between them. This CDR3 is built from 13 residues. Germline V lookup: CDR1 MDHEN, CDR2 SYDVKM. DNA of the CDR3: TGTGCCAGCAGTTTCCCACCTTCCTATGGCTACACCTTC. It specifies CASSFPPSYGYTF.

The chain has TRBV7-9 and TRBJ2-7; 7 bases align to TRBD1. CDR3 length equals 17 residues. V was pared by 0 bases and J by 0 bases, with 8 bases of the junction left unmatched. Per germline, CDR1 SEHNR and CDR2 FQNEAQ (reference sequence). The CDR3: CASSLARGQEHSYEQYF. The DNA of the CDR3 is TGTGCCAGCAGCTTAGCGAGGGGGCAGGAACACTCCTACGAGCAGTACTTC.

This clonotype has at least ten counts. V is TRBV12-5 and J is TRBJ2-7; 9 bases map to TRBD1. J was trimmed by 6 bases and V by 2 bases; bases with no gene match: 11. The CDR3 extends over 16 amino acids. The germline CDR1 and CDR2 sequences are LGHNT and FRNRAP. CDR3: CASGLLTGTGLFEQYF. The CDR3 DNA reads TGTGCTAGTGGTTTGCTCACCGGGACAGGGCTGTTCGAGCAGTACTTC. The whole variable domain, remainder taken from reference TRBV12-5 and TRBJ2-7, is DARVTQTPRHKVTEMGQEVTMRCQPILGHNTVFWYRQTMMQGLELLAYFRNRAPLDDSGMPKDRFSAEMPDATLATLKIQPSEPRDSAVYFCASGLLTGTGLFEQYFGPGTRLTVT.

Ten or more counts support this clonotype. V is TRBV11-2 and J is TRBJ2-7, with D perhaps matching TRBD2 (6 bases). CDR1 is SGHAT and CDR2 is FQNNGV in the germline V gene. Trimming cost V 5 bases and J 0 bases, with 20 bases left between them. There are 17 residues in the CDR3. In DNA, the CDR3 is TGTGCCAGCAGCCTAAGGAGGGTTCGAAACATCTCCTACGAGCAGTACTTC. Amino acid sequence: CASSLRRVRNISYEQYF.

In this sample, this clonotype turned up many times. The chain is built from TRBV6-1 and TRBJ1-6, with 9 positions matching TRBD1. CDR3 size: 16 residues. Germline V gives CDR1 MNHNS, CDR2 SASEGT. V lost 4 bases to trimming and J lost 9 bases; unmatched junction nucleotides: 10. The CDR3 sequence is CASSGSAGTGTSPLHF. Here the CDR3 DNA reads TGTGCCAGCAGTGGTTCGGCCGGGACAGGGACTTCACCCCTCCACTTT.

In its sample, this clonotype was seen many times. The genes are TRBV20-1 and TRBJ2-1; D may be TRBD2 (6 bases). CDR3 size: 14 residues. Per germline, CDR1 DFQATT and CDR2 SNEGSKA (reference sequence). V was trimmed by 6 bases and J by 1 base, leaving 13 bases between them. DNA for the CDR3: TGCAGTGCCTTCGGGAGTGGTTCCTACAATGAGCAGTTCTTC. It translates to CSAFGSGSYNEQFF.